This T cell receptor beta chain was observed in a study of blood T cell repertoires in COVID-19. Across the study: The United States, Italy and Spain provided the acute and convalescent COVID-19 samples. From T cells, B-cell-depleted T cells, or PBMCs came the material, which was cDNA or gDNA.

V shed 4 bases and J shed 7 bases, with 11 bases lying between them. Per germline, CDR1 PRHDT and CDR2 FYEKMQ (reference sequence). The CDR3 is made up of 13 amino acids. How the authors handled the data: Cell counts per sample came from amplifying reference gene primers. Measured with immunoSEQ multiplex PCR; TCRdb has only the in-frame clones, and not every one. V and J calls and clone size follow that table, whereas D and trimming were derived from the DNA. This table has 150,000 to 200,000 clones, roughly 81% appearing once. This clone was seen once. Enrollment of patients from Seattle took place during active infection, with longitudinal follow-up.

The TCR was taken from a woman over 75 with COVID-19, enrolled during active disease. The J gene is TRBJ1-3, the V gene TRBV13; D is unclear. What was sequenced was peripheral blood. The CDR3 nucleotides read TGTGCCAGCAGCTCCCTCGCCGGGAACACCATATATTTT. Residues: CASSSLAGNTIYF.